Shown below are 16 T cell receptor beta chains from a single sample sequenced in a study of shared clonotypes between healthy human individuals. Clones were read by immunoSEQ multiplex PCR, and TCRdb kept only the in-frame ones, dropping some. The data show roughly 500,000 clones, almost 97% seen once. Input material: naive CD4+ T cells sorted from blood. Sample subset: CD45RA+ positively selected. The receptors derive from a woman aged 25-40 years in good health.

This chain uses TRBV7-9 with TRBJ2-7; TRBD2 agrees at 14 bases. V shed 5 bases and J 1 base; nucleotides not matched to a gene: 7. The CDR3 is 17 amino acids. Germline assignment: CDR1 SEHNR and CDR2 FQNEAQ (reference sequence). The DNA for the CDR3 is TGTGCCAGCAGCCCAAGGACTAGCGGGAGGTCGTCCTACGAGCAGTACTTC. It is translated as CASSPRTSGRSSYEQYF.

Written as DNA, the CDR3 is TGTGCCAGCAGCAACTTACAGGGGTACTATGGCTACACCTTC. It is translated as CASSNLQGYYGYTF. The chain recombines TRBV21-1 with TRBJ1-2; TRBD1 is the table's D call, not checked against the DNA. TRBV21-1 is termed a pseudogene. The CDR3 is 14 amino acids.

V is TRBV7-9 and J is TRBJ1-2; the D is unclear. This CDR3 has 14 residues. Trimming removed 5 bases from V and 3 bases from J, with 13 bases in between. Germline lookup yields CDR1 SEHNR and CDR2 FQNEAQ (reference sequence). The CDR3 nucleotides read TGTGCCAGCAGCCCGTATCCTGTGGACTATGGCTACACCTTC. This encodes CASSPYPVDYGYTF.

The chain links TRBV6-5 to TRBJ1-1, with 9 bases fitting TRBD1. The V gene's germline CDR1 is MNHEY and CDR2 SVGAGI. After removal of 5 bases from V and 3 bases from J, the junction contained 7 bases not matched to a gene. The CDR3 runs to 15 residues. The CDR3 bases are TGTGCCAGCAGTCCCCGGACAGGGGCTCACACTGAAGCTTTCTTT. Translated, it gives CASSPRTGAHTEAFF.

The chain employs TRBV5-1 and TRBJ2-7; 11 bases line up with TRBD1. This CDR3 has 16 residues. CDR1 SGHRS and CDR2 YFSETQ come from the germline V gene. Losses at the gene ends were 4 bases for V and 2 bases for J; bases not matched to a gene: 8. The CDR3 sequence: CASSVWTGGNTYEQYF. The CDR3 nucleotides read TGCGCCAGCAGCGTCTGGACAGGGGGCAACACCTACGAGCAGTACTTC.

With respect to this clone: Other DNA sequences from this sample encode an identical CDR3 as well. The rearrangement links TRBV18 to TRBJ1-1, with unresolved D. Between the trimmed V and J ends, which lost 3 bases and 1 base, there was a span of 6 bases. CDR1 is KGHSH and CDR2 is LQKENI in the germline V gene. This CDR3 is 13 amino acids long. The chain's CDR3 is CASSPAGNTEAFF. CDR3 nucleotides: TGTGCCAGCTCACCTGCCGGGAACACTGAAGCTTTCTTT.

Only a few counts were recorded for this clone. The chain employs TRBV7-6 and TRBJ2-5, with D possibly TRBD2 on 5 matching bases. The CDR3 totals 15 residues. V gave up 5 bases and J gave up 0 bases, with 13 bases separating them. Germline CDR1 SGHVS, CDR2 FNYEAQ. DNA for the CDR3: TGTGCCAGCAGCGAAACCACGCGGGACCAAGAGACCCAGTACTTC. Its protein product is CASSETTRDQETQYF.

The V gene is TRBV19, the J gene TRBJ2-1; tentative D call: TRBD2 (5 bases). Germline V lookup: CDR1 LNHDA, CDR2 SQIVND (reference sequence). V was shortened by 4 bases and J by 9 bases, with 13 bases between the two germline ends. The CDR3 runs to 13 residues. In nucleotides, the CDR3 is TGTGCCAGTAGTAGCGGGTGGGGTGGTGAGCAGTTCTTC. Encoded protein: CASSSGWGGEQFF.

The V gene is TRBV21-1, the J gene TRBJ2-1; the table's TRBD2 call for D was not verified on the DNA. TRBV21-1 is an annotated pseudogene. The CDR3 totals 15 residues. CDR3 in amino acids: CASSTDRDWGSEQFF. The CDR3 DNA reads as TGTGCCAGCAGCACAGACCGGGACTGGGGTAGCGAGCAGTTCTTC.

The V and J genes are TRBV6-5 and TRBJ2-7; 10 nucleotides agree with TRBD2. The CDR3 has 14 residues. V shed 6 bases, J shed 3 bases, and the junction held 5 bases outside the gene matches. CDR1 is MNHEY, CDR2 SVGAGI, per germline. CDR3 DNA sequence: TGTGCCAGCAGGATGGGACTAGCGAGCTACGAGCAGTACTTC. Translated: CASRMGLASYEQYF.

The chain uses TRBV5-1 and TRBJ1-2, with TRBD1 identical over 8 bases. The CDR3 runs to 13 residues. Germline CDR1 is SGHRS and CDR2 is YFSETQ. V shed 10 bases and J 6 bases; nucleotides not matched to a gene: 11. CDR3 nucleotides: TGCGCCGGACGACAGGGGTTGTCGGATGGCTACACCTTC. Translation gives CAGRQGLSDGYTF.

As regards this clone: Other DNA variants within this sample encode the same CDR3. The V gene is TRBV4-1, the J gene TRBJ2-7; no clear D. Between the trimmed V and J ends, which lost 1 base and 6 bases, there was a span of 7 bases. The length of the CDR3 is 12 residues. Germline CDR1 and CDR2: MGHRA and YSYEKL. The CDR3 DNA sequence: TGCGCCAGCAGCCAAGGACTCCGCGAGCAGTACTTC. Its translation is CASSQGLREQYF.

The chain joins TRBV2 to TRBJ1-4, with 8 positions matching TRBD1. The CDR3 consists of 14 residues. Germline CDR1 SNHLY, CDR2 FYNNEI. V lost 6 bases to trimming and J lost 8 bases; unmatched junction nucleotides: 8. CDR3 sequence: CASRGTGRLEKLFF. CDR3 nucleotides: TGTGCCAGCAGGGGGACAGGACGTTTAGAAAAACTGTTTTTT.

V is TRBV9 and J is TRBJ2-5, with D possibly matching TRBD2 (5 bases). Germline V gene data show CDR1 as SGDLS and CDR2 as YYNGEE. The CDR3 consists of 13 residues. V was trimmed by 0 bases and J by 8 bases, leaving 11 bases between them. CDR3 DNA sequence: TGTGCCAGCAGCGTAGAAGCTGGGAGCACCCAGTACTTC. It codes for CASSVEAGSTQYF.

This sequence joins TRBV5-8 and TRBJ2-5; weak D call: TRBD1 (5 bases). There are 16 residues in the CDR3. In germline, CDR1 is SGHTS, CDR2 YDEGEE. V was clipped by 4 bases and J by 2 bases, with 18 bases between them. CDR3 sequence: CASSPGVGHTQETQYF. The CDR3 DNA reads TGTGCCAGCAGCCCCGGTGTCGGACATACACAAGAGACCCAGTACTTC.

The J gene is TRBJ1-1, the V gene TRBV25-1; D call uncertain. The CDR3 loop spans 15 amino acids. The V end was cut by 3 bases, the J end by 4 bases, with 15 bases between. CDR1 is MGHDK, CDR2 SYGVNS, per germline. Written as DNA, the CDR3 is TGTGCCAGCAGTGATTACCCCGAGCCGAGCACTGAAGCTTTCTTT. Amino acids: CASSDYPEPSTEAFF.